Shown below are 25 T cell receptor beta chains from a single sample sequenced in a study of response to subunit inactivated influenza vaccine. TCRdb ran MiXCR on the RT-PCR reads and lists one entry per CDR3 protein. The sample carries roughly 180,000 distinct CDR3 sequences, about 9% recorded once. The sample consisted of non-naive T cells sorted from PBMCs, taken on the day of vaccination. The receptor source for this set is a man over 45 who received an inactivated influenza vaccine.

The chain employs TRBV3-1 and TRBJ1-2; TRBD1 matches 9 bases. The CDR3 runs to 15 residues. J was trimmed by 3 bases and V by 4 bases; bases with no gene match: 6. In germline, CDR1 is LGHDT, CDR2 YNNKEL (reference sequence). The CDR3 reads CASSPNRGLYYGYTF. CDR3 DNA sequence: TGTGCCAGCAGCCCGAACAGGGGGCTTTACTATGGCTACACCTTC.

CDR3 nucleotides: TGTGCCAGCAACACTAGCGGGAGGGACTCCTACGAGCAGTACTTC. Protein product: CASNTSGRDSYEQYF. The chain has TRBV6-1 and TRBJ2-7; 13 nucleotides agree with TRBD2. Germline V gene lookup returns CDR1 MNHNS and CDR2 SASEGT. This CDR3 has 15 amino acids. Unmatched junction bases numbered 3, after V lost 7 bases and J lost 0 bases.

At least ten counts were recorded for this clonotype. CDR3 amino acids: CASSYDRNTEAFF. DNA of the CDR3: TGCGCCAGCAGTTACGACCGGAACACTGAAGCTTTCTTT. V usage is TRBV5-1 and J usage is TRBJ1-1, with no clear D. The germline CDR1 and CDR2 sequences are SGHRS and YFSETQ. This CDR3 region has 13 residues. Trimming stripped 5 bases from V and 1 base from J, with 9 bases between.

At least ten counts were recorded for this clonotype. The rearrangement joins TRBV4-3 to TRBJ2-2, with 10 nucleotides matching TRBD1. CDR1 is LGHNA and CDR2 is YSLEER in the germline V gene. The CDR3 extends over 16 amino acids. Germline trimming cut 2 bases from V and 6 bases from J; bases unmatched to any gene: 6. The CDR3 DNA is TGCGCCAGCAGCCAAAGGACAGGGGGGGGTCCCGGGGAGCTGTTTTTT. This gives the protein CASSQRTGGGPGELFF.

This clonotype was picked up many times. CDR3 coding DNA: TGCAGTGCTAGACTCTCCTACGAGCAGTACTTC. Amino acid sequence: CSARLSYEQYF. The chain couples TRBV20-1 to TRBJ2-7, with D unclear. Trimming stripped 2 bases from V and 0 bases from J, with 2 bases between. The CDR3 length is 11 residues. The germline V gene encodes CDR1 DFQATT and CDR2 SNEGSKA (reference sequence).

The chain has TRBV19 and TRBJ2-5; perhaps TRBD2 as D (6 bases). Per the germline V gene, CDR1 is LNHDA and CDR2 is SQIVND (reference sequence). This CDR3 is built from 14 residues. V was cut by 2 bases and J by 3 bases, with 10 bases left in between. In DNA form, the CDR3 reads TGTGCCAGTAGTATAAGGCGCGGGGAAGAGACCCAGTACTTC. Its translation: CASSIRRGEETQYF.

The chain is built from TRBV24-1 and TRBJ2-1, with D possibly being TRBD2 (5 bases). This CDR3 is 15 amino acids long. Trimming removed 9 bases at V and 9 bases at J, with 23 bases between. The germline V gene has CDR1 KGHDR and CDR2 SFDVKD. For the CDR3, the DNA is TGTGCCACCGCTAATACAGAGGCCTTCGGAGGTGAGCAGTTCTTC. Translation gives CATANTEAFGGEQFF.

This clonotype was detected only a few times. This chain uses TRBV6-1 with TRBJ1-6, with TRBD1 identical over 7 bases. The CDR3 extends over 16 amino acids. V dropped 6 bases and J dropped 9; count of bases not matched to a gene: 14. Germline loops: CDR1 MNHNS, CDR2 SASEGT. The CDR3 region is CASRFGTQGGISPLHF. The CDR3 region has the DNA TGTGCCAGCAGATTCGGTACGCAGGGGGGGATTTCACCCCTCCACTTT.

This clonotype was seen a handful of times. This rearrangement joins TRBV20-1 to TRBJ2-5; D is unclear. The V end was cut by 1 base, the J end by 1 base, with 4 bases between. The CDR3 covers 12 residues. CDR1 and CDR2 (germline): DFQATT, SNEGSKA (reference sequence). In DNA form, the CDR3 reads TGCAGTGCTAGAGGCAGCCAAGAGACCCAGTACTTC. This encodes CSARGSQETQYF.

CDR3 in amino acids: CASSEVTGADDPQHF. CDR3 nucleotides: TGTGCCAGCAGTGAAGTTACAGGGGCAGACGACCCCCAGCATTTT. This chain links TRBV6-1 with TRBJ1-5, with 7 bases that match TRBD1. The trim removed 1 base at V and 10 bases at J, leaving 10 bases unmatched. The CDR3 extends over 15 amino acids. Per the germline V gene, CDR1 is MNHNS and CDR2 is SASEGT.

CDR3 nucleotides: TGTGCCACCAGCACCTGGTCCCTCAATGAGCAGTTCTTC. Translated, it gives CATSTWSLNEQFF. The chain couples TRBV15 to TRBJ2-1; D unresolved. Germline V gives CDR1 LNHNV, CDR2 YYDKDF (reference sequence). The V gene lost 4 bases and the J gene lost 6 bases, with 10 bases spanning the gap. This CDR3 is 13 amino acids long.

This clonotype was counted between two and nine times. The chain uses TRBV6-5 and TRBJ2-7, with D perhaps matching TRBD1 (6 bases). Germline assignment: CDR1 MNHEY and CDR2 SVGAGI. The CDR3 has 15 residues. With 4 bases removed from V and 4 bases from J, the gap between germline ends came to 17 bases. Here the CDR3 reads CASSSPPRGEYEQYF. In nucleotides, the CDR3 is TGTGCCAGCAGTTCCCCTCCCAGGGGCGAATACGAGCAGTACTTC.

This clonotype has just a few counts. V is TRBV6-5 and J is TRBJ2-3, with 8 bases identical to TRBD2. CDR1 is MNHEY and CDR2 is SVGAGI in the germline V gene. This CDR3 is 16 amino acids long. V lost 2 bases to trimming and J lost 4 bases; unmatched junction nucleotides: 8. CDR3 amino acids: CASSYDGGRSADTQYF. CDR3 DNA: TGTGCCAGCAGTTACGATGGCGGGAGGAGTGCAGATACGCAGTATTTT.

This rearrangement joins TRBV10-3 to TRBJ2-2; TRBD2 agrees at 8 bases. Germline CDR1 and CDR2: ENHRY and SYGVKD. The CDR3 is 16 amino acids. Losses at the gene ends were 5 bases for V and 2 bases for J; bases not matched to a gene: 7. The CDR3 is CAISPVSGANTGELFF. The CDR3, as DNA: TGTGCCATCAGTCCCGTTAGCGGGGCTAACACCGGGGAGCTGTTTTTT.

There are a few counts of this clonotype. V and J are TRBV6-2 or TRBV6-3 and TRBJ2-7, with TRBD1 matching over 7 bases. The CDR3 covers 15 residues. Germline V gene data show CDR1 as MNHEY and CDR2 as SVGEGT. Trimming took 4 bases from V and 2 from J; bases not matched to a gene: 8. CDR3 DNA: TGTGCCAGCAGTTCCCCGACAGGGAAGGCCTACGAGCAGTACTTC. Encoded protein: CASSSPTGKAYEQYF.

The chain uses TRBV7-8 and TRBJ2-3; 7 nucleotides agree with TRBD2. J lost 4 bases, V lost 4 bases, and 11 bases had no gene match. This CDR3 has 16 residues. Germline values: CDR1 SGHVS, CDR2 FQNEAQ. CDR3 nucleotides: TGTGCCAGCAGCTCGAGACTAGCATTAAGCGCAGATACGCAGTATTTT. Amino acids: CASSSRLALSADTQYF.

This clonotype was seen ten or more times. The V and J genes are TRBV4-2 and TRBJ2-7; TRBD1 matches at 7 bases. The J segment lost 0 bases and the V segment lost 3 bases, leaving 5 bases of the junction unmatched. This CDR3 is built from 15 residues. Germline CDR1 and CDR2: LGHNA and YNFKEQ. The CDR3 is CASSHEQGSSYEQYF. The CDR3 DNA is TGTGCCAGCAGCCACGAACAGGGGAGCTCCTACGAGCAGTACTTC.

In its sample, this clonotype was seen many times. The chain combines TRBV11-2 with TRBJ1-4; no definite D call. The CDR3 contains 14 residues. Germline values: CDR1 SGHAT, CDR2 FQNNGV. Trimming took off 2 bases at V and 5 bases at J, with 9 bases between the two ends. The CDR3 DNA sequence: TGTGCCAGCAGCTTAACGAGAGGGAATGAAAAACTGTTTTTT. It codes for CASSLTRGNEKLFF.

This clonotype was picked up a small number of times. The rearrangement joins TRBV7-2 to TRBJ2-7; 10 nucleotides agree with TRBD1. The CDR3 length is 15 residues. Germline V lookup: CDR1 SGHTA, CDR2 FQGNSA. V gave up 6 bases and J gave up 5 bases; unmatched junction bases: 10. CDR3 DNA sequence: TGTGCCAGCAGTAAAACAGGGACAGGGGTAGACGAGCAGTACTTC. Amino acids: CASSKTGTGVDEQYF. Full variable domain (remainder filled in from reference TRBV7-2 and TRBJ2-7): GAGVSQSPSNKVTEKGKDVELRCDPISGHTALYWYRQSLGQGLEFLIYFQGNSAPDKSGLPSDRFSAERTGGSVSTLTIQRTQQEDSAVYLCASSKTGTGVDEQYFGPGTRLTVT.

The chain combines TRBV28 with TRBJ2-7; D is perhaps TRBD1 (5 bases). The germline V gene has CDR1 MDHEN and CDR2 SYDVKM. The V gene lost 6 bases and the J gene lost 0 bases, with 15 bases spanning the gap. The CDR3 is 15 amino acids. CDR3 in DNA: TGTGCCAGCAGGACATCAGGGCAGACCTCCTACGAGCAGTACTTC. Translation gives CASRTSGQTSYEQYF.

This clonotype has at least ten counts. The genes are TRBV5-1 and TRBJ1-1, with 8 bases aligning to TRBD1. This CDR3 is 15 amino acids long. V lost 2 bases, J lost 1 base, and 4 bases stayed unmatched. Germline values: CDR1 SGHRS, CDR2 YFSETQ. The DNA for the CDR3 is TGCGCCAGCAGCTTACAGGGGGTTCGGAACACTGAAGCTTTCTTT. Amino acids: CASSLQGVRNTEAFF.

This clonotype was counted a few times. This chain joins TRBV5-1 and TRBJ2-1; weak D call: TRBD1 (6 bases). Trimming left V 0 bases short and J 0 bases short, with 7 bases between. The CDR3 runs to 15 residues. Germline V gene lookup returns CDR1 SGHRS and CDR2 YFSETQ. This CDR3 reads CASSLDRASYNEQFF. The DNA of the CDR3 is TGCGCCAGCAGCTTGGACAGGGCCTCCTACAATGAGCAGTTCTTC.

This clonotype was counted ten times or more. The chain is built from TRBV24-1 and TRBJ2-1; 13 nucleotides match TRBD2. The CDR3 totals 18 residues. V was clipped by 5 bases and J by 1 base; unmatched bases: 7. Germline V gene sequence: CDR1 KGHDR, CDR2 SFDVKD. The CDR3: CATSATSGRSLSYNEQFF. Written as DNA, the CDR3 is TGTGCCACCAGTGCGACTAGCGGGAGGTCTCTTTCCTACAATGAGCAGTTCTTC.

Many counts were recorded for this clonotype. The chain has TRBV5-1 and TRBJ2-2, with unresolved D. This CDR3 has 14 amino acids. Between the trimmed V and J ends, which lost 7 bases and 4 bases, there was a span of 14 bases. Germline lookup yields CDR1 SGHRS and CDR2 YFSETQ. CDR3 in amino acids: CASSLSVTTGELFF. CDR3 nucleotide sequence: TGCGCCAGCTCCCTTAGTGTGACCACCGGGGAGCTGTTTTTT.

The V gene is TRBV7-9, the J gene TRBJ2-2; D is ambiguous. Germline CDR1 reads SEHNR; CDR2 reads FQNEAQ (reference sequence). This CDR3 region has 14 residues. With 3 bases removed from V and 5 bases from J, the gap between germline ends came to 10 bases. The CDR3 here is CASSFYRPTGELFF. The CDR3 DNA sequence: TGTGCCAGCAGCTTCTATCGCCCGACCGGGGAGCTGTTTTTT.